A selection of T cell receptor beta chains follows, all from one sample in a study of shared clonotypes between healthy human individuals. The data were produced by immunoSEQ multiplex PCR, yet TCRdb's version contains in-frame clones alone and is incomplete. The table has approximately 1.5 million clones, 97% to 99% seen once. The sample was naive CD4+ T cells sorted from blood. The receptors shown here come from a man younger than 40 in good health. Each CDR3 is given with its conserved first and last residue. D genes are given only for firm matches. Rows may omit the clone size; those that give it use once, few, many or a size class.

>TRBJ2-7|TRBV5-6|once|TRBD2
TGTGCCAGCAGCTTGACTAGCGGTACCTACGAGCAGTACTTC
CASSLTSGTYEQYF
>TRBJ1-4|TRBV7-9|.|TRBD1
TGTGCCAGCAGCCGCCGGACAGGGTCTACTAATGAAAAACTGTTTTTT
CASSRRTGSTNEKLFF
>TRBJ2-3|TRBV30|.|TRBD2
TGTGCCTGGACGGTAGGAATCCCCATAATTCAACTAGCGGGAAGTTCAGATACGCAGTATTTT
CAWTVGIPIIQLAGSSDTQYF
>TRBJ1-2|TRBV28|.|.
TGTGCCACTGGGGTCTGGTATGGCTACACCTTC
CATGVWYGYTF
>TRBJ2-2|TRBV10-3|.|TRBD1
TGTGCCACAAGACAGGGGGCGGGGAACACCGGGGAGCTGTTTTTT
CATRQGAGNTGELFF
>TRBJ2-2|TRBV5-1|.|TRBD2
TGCGCCAGCAGCTTGCCGGAACCGGGACTAGCGGGTTCGAACACCGGGGAGCTGTTTTTT
CASSLPEPGLAGSNTGELFF
>TRBJ2-1|TRBV9|.|TRBD2
TGTGCCAGCAGCGTAGGTTGGGCGGGAGGGTACAATGAGCAGTTCTTC
CASSVGWAGGYNEQFF
>TRBJ1-4|TRBV29-1|once|.
TGCAGCGCCCGGATCGGGTCTAAGATGAATGAAAAACTGTTTTTT
CSARIGSKMNEKLFF
>TRBJ2-7|TRBV28|once|.
TGTGCCAGCAGTTTAGGAGGGGGCGGGTCCTTGGTCGAGCAGTACTTC
CASSLGGGGSLVEQYF
>TRBJ2-1|TRBV19|.|.
TGTGCCAGTAGCCCTATGGAACAGGTTGGGGATGAGCAGTTCTTC
CASSPMEQVGDEQFF
>TRBJ2-7|TRBV5-1|.|TRBD2
TGCGCCAGCAGCTTGGGGACTAGCGCAACCTACGAGCAGTACTTC
CASSLGTSATYEQYF
>TRBJ1-1|TRBV2|.|.
TGTGCCAGCGTGGAATTCACTGAAGCTTTCTTT
CASVEFTEAFF
>TRBJ2-5|TRBV19|.|.
TGTGCCAGTAGTATTCGGCACGAAGAGACCCAGTACTTC
CASSIRHEETQYF
>TRBJ2-1|TRBV5-4|.|TRBD2
TGTGCCAGCAGCCTGGGACTACCAGTGAGCAATGAGCAGTTCTTC
CASSLGLPVSNEQFF
>TRBJ2-7|TRBV20-1|.|.
TGCAGTGCTTTAATTCTAGACGAGCAGTACTTC
CSALILDEQYF
>TRBJ2-3|TRBV29-1|.|.
TGCAGCGTCGGCAGGGGTTCAGATACGCAGTATTTT
CSVGRGSDTQYF
>TRBJ1-1|TRBV5-1|once|TRBD1
TGCGCCAGCAGCAGCACAGGGGCGAACACTGAAGCTTTCTTT
CASSSTGANTEAFF
>TRBJ2-5|TRBV28|.|TRBD2
TGTGCCAGCAGTTTATTGCGGGGGGCGAAGGAGACCCAGTACTTC
CASSLLRGAKETQYF
>TRBJ2-4|TRBV19|.|.
TGTGCCAGTAGTACCTGGGACTTAGCCAAAAACATTCAGTACTTC
CASSTWDLAKNIQYF
>TRBJ2-1|TRBV6-6|.|.
TGTGCCAGCAGTTACTCGATCGAGGTCGCGGACAATGAGCAGTTCTTC
CASSYSIEVADNEQFF
>TRBJ2-7|TRBV19|once|TRBD2
TGTGCCAGTAGTACCAAACTAGCGGGAGGCAACGAGCAGTACTTC
CASSTKLAGGNEQYF
>TRBJ1-1|TRBV5-1|once|.
TGCGCCAGCAGCTTGGTGTCGAACACTGAAGCTTTCTTT
CASSLVSNTEAFF
>TRBJ2-6|TRBV27|.|TRBD2
TGTGCCAGCAGTTTGGGGTTCGTCGGGGGGGCCTCTGGGGCCAACGTCCTGACTTTC
CASSLGFVGGASGANVLTF
>TRBJ2-7|TRBV2|.|TRBD1
TGTGCCAGCAGTTTAGGACAGGGCTACGAGCAGTACTTC
CASSLGQGYEQYF
>TRBJ2-7|TRBV27|.|TRBD2
TGTGCCAGCAGTCCTCTAACGGGAGGGTACTACGAGCAGTACTTC
CASSPLTGGYYEQYF
>TRBJ1-2|TRBV5-5|once|TRBD1
TGTGCCAGCAGCTTGATACAGGGGCTGCATGGCTACACCTTC
CASSLIQGLHGYTF
>TRBJ2-5|TRBV7-9|.|.
TGTGCCAGCAGCTTAGTACCGGAGACCCAGTACTTC
CASSLVPETQYF
>TRBJ1-2|TRBV11-2|.|.
TGTGCCAGCAGCGCCGCCGGGACCCGCAACTATGGCTACACCTTC
CASSAAGTRNYGYTF
>TRBJ2-7|TRBV19|.|TRBD2
TGTGCCAGTAGTATAGACGGGAGGACCTACGAGCAGTACTTC
CASSIDGRTYEQYF
>TRBJ2-5|TRBV28|.|TRBD1
TGTGCCAGCACTGGGACAGGGAATCCCCAGTACTTC
CASTGTGNPQYF
>TRBJ2-3|TRBV7-2|.|.
TGTGCCAGCAGCTTAGACCAGGGGCAGTATTTT
CASSLDQGQYF
>TRBJ2-4|TRBV27|.|TRBD1
TGTGCCAGCAGGGGGACAGCAAAAAACATTCAGTACTTC
CASRGTAKNIQYF
>TRBJ1-5|TRBV7-9|.|.
TGTGCCAGCAGCGACACAGGGAGCCCCCTTCCTAGCAATCAGCCCCAGCATTTT
CASSDTGSPLPSNQPQHF
>TRBJ2-7|TRBV5-5|once|.
TGTGCCAGCAGCTTGGCCAGGGGCCAGGACCTCCGGCAGTACTTC
CASSLARGQDLRQYF
>TRBJ2-6|TRBV9|once|.
TGTGCCAGCCCCCGGACAGTCTCTGGGGCCAACGTCCTGACTTTC
CASPRTVSGANVLTF
>TRBJ1-1|TRBV9|.|TRBD1
TGTGCCAGCAGCGTAGGAAGGGGGCACACTGAAGCTTTCTTT
CASSVGRGHTEAFF
>TRBJ1-1|TRBV29-1|.|.
TGCAGCGTCGAGGTTATACCGAACACTGAAGCTTTCTTT
CSVEVIPNTEAFF
>TRBJ2-2|TRBV25-1|.|.
TGTGCCAGCAGTGTTAGGTTTGCCGGGGAGCTGTTTTTT
CASSVRFAGELFF
>TRBJ2-1|TRBV18|.|TRBD2
TGTGCCAGCTCACCACCCACCGGAGGGACTAGCAAAAACTCCTACAATGAGCAGTTCTTC
CASSPPTGGTSKNSYNEQFF
>TRBJ2-4|TRBV25-1|.|TRBD2
TGTGCCAGCAGTTCAAGCGGGGACATTCAGTACTTC
CASSSSGDIQYF
>TRBJ2-1|TRBV7-2|.|.
TGTGCCAGCAGCTTACTCAAACGAGCCAGTGAGCAGTTCTTC
CASSLLKRASEQFF
>TRBJ2-7|TRBV18|.|TRBD1
TGTGCCAGCTCAACTCCCACCGGGACAGACTCCTACGAGCAGTACTTC
CASSTPTGTDSYEQYF
>TRBJ2-1|TRBV28|.|TRBD2
TGTGCCAGGTATACTAGCGGGAGGGCCAGCTCCTACAATGAGCAGTTCTTC
CARYTSGRASSYNEQFF
>TRBJ2-7|TRBV6-5|.|TRBD1
TGTGCCAGCAGGGAATCCGGGACAGTTGCCTACGAGCAGTACTTC
CASRESGTVAYEQYF
>TRBJ2-3|TRBV28|.|.
TGTGCCAGCGCCCGGGCCCCCGCGGATACGCAGTATTTT
CASARAPADTQYF
>TRBJ2-7|TRBV7-8|.|.
TGTGCCAGCAGCTTGACCGGGCTATCCTACGAGCAGTACTTC
CASSLTGLSYEQYF
>TRBJ1-1|TRBV7-3|.|TRBD1
TGTGCCAGCAGTCGGGACAGCCGGAACACTGAAGCTTTCTTT
CASSRDSRNTEAFF
>TRBJ2-7|TRBV28|once|.
TGTGCCAGCAGTTTACGCCCAGACACCCCCTACGAGCAGTACTTC
CASSLRPDTPYEQYF
>TRBJ1-4|TRBV5-1|.|TRBD1
TGCGCCAGCAGCGGGGGGACAGACTATAATGAAAAACTGTTTTTT
CASSGGTDYNEKLFF
>TRBJ2-1|TRBV28|.|TRBD2
TGTGCCAGCTTAACTAGCGGGAGCGATGAGCAGTTCTTC
CASLTSGSDEQFF
>TRBJ2-7|TRBV10-2|.|TRBD2
TGCGCCAGCAGTGGGACTAGCGGAACCTACGAGCAGTACTTC
CASSGTSGTYEQYF
>TRBJ1-2|TRBV6-1|.|.
TGTGCCAGCAGTGAAAGAGGCGACTATGGCTACACCTTC
CASSERGDYGYTF
>TRBJ1-1|TRBV5-8|.|.
TGTGCCAGCAGCACCAGACCCGCAGGGGCTGAAGCTTTCTTT
CASSTRPAGAEAFF